This T cell receptor (beta chain) was captured by sequencing in a study of T-cell reconstitution after alpha-beta-depleted transplantation in children. The V and J ends lost 1 base and 0 bases respectively, with 7 bases between them. This CDR3 region has 15 residues. Germline V gives CDR1 SGHTA, CDR2 FQGNSA. Using unique molecular identifiers, the investigators prepared the TCRbeta library. TCRdb re-called the PCR reads through MiXCR, storing one row per CDR3 protein. The sample has some 310,000 distinct CDR3 sequences, 23% seen once. This clonotype occurred a few times. The sequence was obtained from a male patient aged 10 to 17 who had a stem cell transplant for acute lymphoblastic leukemia, so the T cells may come from the graft donor. Sequencing was performed on PBMCs, mostly from graft donor cells, taken 180 days after TCRalphabeta/CD19-depleted stem cell transplant. The rearrangement joins TRBV7-2 to TRBJ2-1; D uncertain. The CDR3 protein is CASSLVFLSYNEQFF. CDR3 in DNA: TGTGCCAGCAGCTTAGTCTTCCTCTCCTACAATGAGCAGTTCTTC.